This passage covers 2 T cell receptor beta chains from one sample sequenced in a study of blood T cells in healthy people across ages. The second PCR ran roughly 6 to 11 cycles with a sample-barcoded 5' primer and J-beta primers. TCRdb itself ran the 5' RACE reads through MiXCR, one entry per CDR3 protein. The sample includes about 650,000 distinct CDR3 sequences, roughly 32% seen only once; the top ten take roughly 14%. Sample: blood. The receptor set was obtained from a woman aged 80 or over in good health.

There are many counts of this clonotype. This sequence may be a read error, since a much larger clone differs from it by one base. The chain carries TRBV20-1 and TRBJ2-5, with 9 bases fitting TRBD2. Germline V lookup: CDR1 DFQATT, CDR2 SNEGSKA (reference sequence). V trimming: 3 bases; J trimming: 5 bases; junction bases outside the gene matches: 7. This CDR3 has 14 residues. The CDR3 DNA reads TGCAGTGCTAGCCCCCCGGCGGGGGGGGAGACCCAGTACTTC. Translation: CSASPPAGGETQYF.

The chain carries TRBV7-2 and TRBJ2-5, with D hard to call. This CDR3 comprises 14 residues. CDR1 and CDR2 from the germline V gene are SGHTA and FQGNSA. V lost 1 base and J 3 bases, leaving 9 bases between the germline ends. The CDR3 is CASSLVGSKETQYF. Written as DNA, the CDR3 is TGTGCCAGCAGCTTAGTTGGCAGCAAAGAGACCCAGTACTTC.